Following are 32 T cell receptor beta chains from one sample sequenced in a study of blood T cell repertoires in COVID-19. Measured with immunoSEQ multiplex PCR; TCRdb has only the in-frame clones, and not every one. The sample yields about 97,000 clones, almost 90% seen once. Sequenced sample: peripheral blood. All receptors come from a man aged 45 to 65 with COVID-19, enrolled during active disease.

This clone was detected once. This sequence joins TRBV19 and TRBJ1-1; tentatively, D is TRBD1 (6 bases). Trimming shortened V by 0 bases and J by 4 bases, and 6 bases separated the two germline ends. The CDR3 is 13 residues long. Germline CDR1 and CDR2: LNHDA and SQIVND (reference sequence). The chain's CDR3 is CASSIDRGTEAFF. Written as DNA, the CDR3 is TGTGCCAGTAGTATAGACAGGGGCACTGAAGCTTTCTTT.

V is TRBV2 and J is TRBJ2-2, with D possibly matching TRBD2 (6 bases). Germline CDR1 and CDR2: SNHLY and FYNNEI. V was clipped by 4 bases and J by 3 bases, with 12 bases between them. The CDR3 covers 15 residues. The CDR3 nucleotides read TGTGCCAGCAGTGTCGGGGGTCCCGACACCGGGGAGCTGTTTTTT. It is translated as CASSVGGPDTGELFF.

This clone turned up a few times. The chain uses TRBV11-3 and TRBJ2-7; 7 bases match TRBD1. CDR1 is SGHNT and CDR2 is YENEEA in the germline V gene. CDR3 length: 15 residues. With V trimmed by 7 bases and J by 5 bases, 14 bases remained unmatched. The CDR3 spells CASTDDRAQRNEQYF. CDR3 nucleotides: TGTGCCAGCACGGATGACAGGGCGCAAAGGAACGAGCAGTACTTC.

J is TRBJ1-5 and V is TRBV18; D remains ambiguous. V was trimmed by 1 base and J by 3 bases, leaving 7 bases between them. CDR1 and CDR2 (germline): KGHSH, LQKENI. There are 14 residues in the CDR3. The CDR3 nucleotides are TGTGCCAGCTCACCACGGCGGGACAATCAGCCCCAGCATTTT. Its protein product is CASSPRRDNQPQHF.

The CDR3 DNA reads TGCGCCAGCAGCTTGGTTGGACAGGGGGAAAATTCACCCCTCCACTTT. Protein: CASSLVGQGENSPLHF. The chain uses TRBV5-1 and TRBJ1-6, with TRBD1 matching 10 bases. J was trimmed by 7 bases and V by 0 bases; bases with no gene match: 4. Germline CDR1 SGHRS, CDR2 YFSETQ. The CDR3 contains 16 residues.

This chain uses TRBV7-9 with TRBJ1-3, with 11 bases identical to TRBD1. V shed 6 bases and J 8 bases; nucleotides not matched to a gene: 3. The CDR3 is made up of 13 amino acids. Germline V gene lookup returns CDR1 SEHNR and CDR2 FQNEAQ (reference sequence). The CDR3 bases are TGTGCCAGCAGGGGACAGGGGGATCACACCATATATTTT. It codes for CASRGQGDHTIYF.

The chain recombines TRBV7-2 with TRBJ2-5; 16 positions match TRBD2. Germline values: CDR1 SGHTA, CDR2 FQGNSA. Trimming cost V 6 bases and J 5 bases; bases outside gene matches: 6. The CDR3 sequence is 16 residues long. The CDR3 DNA follows: TGTGCCAGCAGTTTGGGACTAGCGGGGGGGCAGGAGACCCAGTACTTC. This translates into CASSLGLAGGQETQYF.

V and J are TRBV12-3 or TRBV12-4 and TRBJ1-1; D gene uncertain. This CDR3 has 13 residues. V shed 6 bases and J shed 0 bases, with 8 bases lying between them. Here the CDR3 DNA reads TGTGCCAGCAGCCCCGCAGTGAACACTGAAGCTTTCTTT. Amino acids: CASSPAVNTEAFF.

V usage is TRBV7-9 and J usage is TRBJ2-2; 7 nucleotides line up with TRBD1. CDR1 and CDR2 from the germline V gene are SEHNR and FQNEAQ (reference sequence). The CDR3 length is 17 residues. Trimming removed 0 bases from V and 4 bases from J; junction bases left unmatched: 8. DNA of the CDR3: TGTGCCAGCAGCTTAGCTCCGGCAGGGGGACCCACCGGGGAGCTGTTTTTT. Translating it yields CASSLAPAGGPTGELFF.

In nucleotides, the CDR3 is TGTGCCAGCAGCCACTCAGCGGGGGGTGAAGCTTTCTTT. Translation: CASSHSAGGEAFF. The V call is TRBV4-2, the J call TRBJ1-1; TRBD1 is a possible D gene (5 bases). Germline assignment: CDR1 LGHNA and CDR2 YNFKEQ. V lost 3 bases, J lost 7 bases, and 12 bases lay in between. The CDR3 runs to 13 residues.

The CDR3 coding sequence is TGTGCCAGCAGCCTCCAGGTGGGAGATACGCAGTATTTT. Translated, it gives CASSLQVGDTQYF. V gene TRBV7-6 combines with J gene TRBJ2-3, with no clear D. The germline gives CDR1 SGHVS, CDR2 FNYEAQ. Trimming took off 5 bases at V and 5 bases at J, with 11 bases between the two ends. The CDR3 runs to 13 residues.

This clone occurred once. The V and J genes are TRBV7-2 and TRBJ1-6; D might be TRBD1 (5 bases). V was shortened by 1 base and J by 14 bases, with 12 bases between the two germline ends. The germline V gene encodes CDR1 SGHTA and CDR2 FQGNSA. The length of the CDR3 is 13 residues. CDR3 nucleotides: TGTGCCAGCAGCTTAGATGGAGGGGTAACCCTCCACTTT. It is translated as CASSLDGGVTLHF.

This chain joins TRBV6-1 and TRBJ1-5, with no clear D. Germline CDR1 and CDR2: MNHNS and SASEGT. The CDR3 spans 11 residues. Trimming removed 2 bases from V and 7 bases from J, with 3 bases in between. This CDR3 is CASSERQPQHF. CDR3 nucleotide sequence: TGTGCCAGCAGTGAACGGCAGCCCCAGCATTTT.

This clone was detected only once. V usage is TRBV14 and J usage is TRBJ2-1; 14 bases line up with TRBD2. Germline V gene data show CDR1 as SGHDN and CDR2 as FVKESK. The length of the CDR3 is 21 residues. V dropped 4 bases and J dropped 0; count of bases not matched to a gene: 14. The CDR3 protein is CASSLTRPGLAGARSYNEQFF. CDR3 nucleotide sequence: TGTGCCAGCAGCCTCACCCGGCCGGGACTAGCGGGGGCCCGCTCCTACAATGAGCAGTTCTTC. Drawing the rest from reference TRBV14 and TRBJ2-1, the complete variable domain is EAGVTQFPSHSVIEKGQTVTLRCDPISGHDNLYWYRRVMGKEIKFLLHFVKESKQDESGMPNNRFLAERTGGTYSTLKVQPAELEDSGVYFCASSLTRPGLAGARSYNEQFFGPGTRLTVL.

This clone is a singleton in its sample. The chain carries TRBV2 and TRBJ1-1; possible D gene TRBD1, 6 bases. Trimming took 5 bases from V and 4 from J, leaving 14 bases between them. The CDR3 is 14 residues long. Looked up from germline, CDR1 is SNHLY and CDR2 is FYNNEI. CDR3 sequence: CASSRTVGGTEAFF. The CDR3 coding sequence is TGTGCCAGCAGTCGGACAGTCGGCGGCACTGAAGCTTTCTTT.

This clone has more than one count but fewer than ten. The rearrangement joins TRBV5-5 to TRBJ1-1; D not certain. V was trimmed by 3 bases and J by 4 bases, leaving 16 bases between them. This CDR3 spans 15 amino acids. Germline CDR1 is SGHKS and CDR2 is YYEKEE (reference sequence). The CDR3 spells CASSSEGGLGTEAFF. The CDR3 DNA is TGTGCCAGCAGCTCGGAGGGAGGGCTTGGCACTGAAGCTTTCTTT. Full variable domain (rest looked up from reference TRBV5-5 and TRBJ1-1): DAGVTQSPTHLIKTRGQQVTLRCSPISGHKSVSWYQQVLGQGPQFIFQYYEKEERGRGNFPDRFSARQFPNYSSELNVNALLLGDSALYLCASSSEGGLGTEAFFGQGTRLTVV.

The chain recombines TRBV6-6 with TRBJ1-1; 7 nucleotides match TRBD1. CDR1 and CDR2 (germline): MNHNY, SVGAGI (reference sequence). After removal of 6 bases from V and 3 bases from J, the junction contained 4 bases not matched to a gene. The CDR3 extends over 13 amino acids. The CDR3 sequence: CASRTTGDTEAFF. CDR3 DNA: TGTGCCAGCAGAACAACAGGGGACACTGAAGCTTTCTTT.

This clone came up once. The chain has TRBV30 and TRBJ2-1; 7 bases match TRBD2. Germline V lookup: CDR1 GTSNPN, CDR2 SVGIG (reference sequence). The CDR3 runs to 14 residues. V gave up 5 bases and J gave up 0 bases; unmatched junction bases: 4. In nucleotides, the CDR3 is TGTGCCTGGGGGAGCGGGGACTCCTACAATGAGCAGTTCTTC. This codes for CAWGSGDSYNEQFF.

The V and J genes are TRBV5-1 and TRBJ2-2; 11 bases map to TRBD2. The CDR3 contains 15 residues. The J segment lost 9 bases and the V segment lost 5 bases, leaving 9 bases of the junction unmatched. CDR1 and CDR2 from the germline V gene are SGHRS and YFSETQ. DNA for the CDR3: TGCGCCAGCAGGACCGGACTAGCGGGTCCCCGGGAGCTGTTTTTT. It is translated as CASRTGLAGPRELFF.

V gene TRBV5-1 combines with J gene TRBJ2-4, with TRBD1 matching 9 bases. The CDR3 covers 16 residues. Germline V gene data show CDR1 as SGHRS and CDR2 as YFSETQ. V trimming: 3 bases; J trimming: 0 bases; junction bases outside the gene matches: 4. CDR3 sequence: CASSSGQGLAKNIQYF. The CDR3 region has the DNA TGCGCCAGCAGCTCTGGACAGGGGCTAGCCAAAAACATTCAGTACTTC.

The rearrangement links TRBV4-1 to TRBJ2-1; D ambiguous. V was pared by 1 base and J by 0 bases, with 7 bases between. The CDR3 has 15 residues. Germline CDR1 and CDR2: MGHRA and YSYEKL. DNA for the CDR3: TGCGCCAGCAGCCAAGCCTTTAGCTCCTACAATGAGCAGTTCTTC. Translating it yields CASSQAFSSYNEQFF.

This chain links TRBV21-1 with TRBJ2-5; the table's D call of TRBD1 was not tested on the DNA. TRBV21-1 represents a pseudogene. The CDR3 runs 13 residues. DNA of the CDR3: TGTGCCAGCAGCAAGACAGCCCAAGAGACCCAGTACTTC. Amino acid sequence: CASSKTAQETQYF.

The CDR3, as DNA: TGTGCCAGCAGCTTAAGACCGGGGGTTCGGGAGACCCAGTACTTC. Residues: CASSLRPGVRETQYF. The J gene is TRBJ2-5, the V gene TRBV7-3, with D possibly TRBD2 on 6 matching bases. The germline V and J ends were trimmed by 1 base and 5 bases, with 14 bases remaining between them. Germline loops: CDR1 SGHTA, CDR2 FQGTGA. The CDR3 has 15 amino acids.

The chain combines TRBV7-2 with TRBJ1-5; no clear D. CDR3 size: 15 residues. Germline assignment: CDR1 SGHTA and CDR2 FQGNSA. The V end was cut by 1 base, the J end by 9 bases, with 16 bases between. This CDR3 reads CASSLDYHGGTPQHF. DNA for the CDR3: TGTGCCAGCAGCTTAGATTATCACGGTGGTACGCCCCAGCATTTT.

The V gene is TRBV7-6, the J gene TRBJ2-7; 10 bases line up with TRBD2. The CDR3 contains 16 residues. From germline, CDR1 is SGHVS and CDR2 FNYEAQ. The trim removed 5 bases at V and 2 bases at J, leaving 9 bases unmatched. The CDR3 DNA follows: TGTGCCAGCAGCCCCAGCTTAGCGGGGGGTCCCTACGAGCAGTACTTC. Its protein product is CASSPSLAGGPYEQYF.

The chain employs TRBV12-5 and TRBJ1-1; 7 bases are shared with TRBD1. The length of the CDR3 is 15 residues. Germline values: CDR1 LGHNT, CDR2 FRNRAP. V gave up 2 bases and J gave up 5 bases; unmatched junction bases: 8. The CDR3 DNA sequence: TGTGCTAGTGGTTTGTACTACAGGGGTAGGACTGAAGCTTTCTTT. The encoded protein is CASGLYYRGRTEAFF.

The V call is TRBV19, the J call TRBJ1-5; D is undetermined. There are 15 residues in the CDR3. Germline V gene sequence: CDR1 LNHDA, CDR2 SQIVND (reference sequence). V shed 3 bases and J shed 0 bases, with 9 bases lying between them. The CDR3 nucleotides read TGTGCCAGTAGTATGGGCACAATTAGCAATCAGCCCCAGCATTTT. Residues: CASSMGTISNQPQHF.

V gene TRBV10-3 combines with J gene TRBJ1-1, with D possibly being TRBD1 (5 bases). CDR3 size: 13 residues. V shed 8 bases and J shed 1 base, with 11 bases lying between them. CDR1 and CDR2 (germline): ENHRY, SYGVKD. CDR3 DNA sequence: TGTGCCATCGGGGCGACGGGGAACACTGAAGCTTTCTTT. Its protein product is CAIGATGNTEAFF.

The rearrangement links TRBV5-1 to TRBJ1-6, with D possibly TRBD1 on 5 matching bases. Trimming shortened V by 3 bases and J by 0 bases, and 7 bases separated the two germline ends. The CDR3 totals 15 residues. The germline V gene encodes CDR1 SGHRS and CDR2 YFSETQ. This CDR3 reads CASSSQGSYNSPLHF. CDR3 in DNA: TGCGCCAGCAGCTCCCAGGGCTCCTATAATTCACCCCTCCACTTT.

The gene calls are TRBV10-1 and TRBJ1-3; 9 nucleotides agree with TRBD1. Trimming cost V 5 bases and J 2 bases; bases outside gene matches: 4. The length of the CDR3 is 15 residues. Germline assignment: CDR1 WNHNN and CDR2 SYGVQD (reference sequence). The CDR3 DNA sequence: TGCGCCAGCAGTACGGACAGGGGCGCTGGAAACACCATATATTTT. Translated, it gives CASSTDRGAGNTIYF.

This chain uses TRBV18 with TRBJ1-5; possible D gene TRBD1, 6 bases. The CDR3 contains 14 residues. Trimming stripped 5 bases from V and 3 bases from J, with 11 bases between. CDR1 and CDR2 (germline): KGHSH, LQKENI. The CDR3 DNA sequence: TGTGCCAGCTCAGCAGGGGTGGCCAATCAGCCCCAGCATTTT. It encodes CASSAGVANQPQHF.

The chain has TRBV18 and TRBJ2-6; a possible D gene is TRBD2 (6 bases). CDR3 length: 20 residues. V lost 3 bases and J 2 bases, leaving 23 bases between the germline ends. The V gene's germline CDR1 is KGHSH and CDR2 LQKENI. CDR3 nucleotide sequence: TGTGCCAGCTCACCCCTCCCGGGGGAAAGGGCAAGCACTGGGGCCAACGTCCTGACTTTC. Its protein is CASSPLPGERASTGANVLTF.